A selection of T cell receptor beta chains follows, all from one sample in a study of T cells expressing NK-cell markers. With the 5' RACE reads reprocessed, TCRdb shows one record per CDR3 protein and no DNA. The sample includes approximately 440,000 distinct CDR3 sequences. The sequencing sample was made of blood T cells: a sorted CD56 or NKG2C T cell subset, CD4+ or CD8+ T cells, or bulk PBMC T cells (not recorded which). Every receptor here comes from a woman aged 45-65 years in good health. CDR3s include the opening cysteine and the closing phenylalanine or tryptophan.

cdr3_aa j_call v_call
CASSQESGFLTQYF TRBJ2-3 TRBV3-1
CASSERTPEEKLFF TRBJ1-4 TRBV7-9
CASSPLGSVSNTEAFF TRBJ1-1 TRBV7-3
CSVEGSGGRQETQYF TRBJ2-5 TRBV29-1
CASSPMLSTSYEQYF TRBJ2-7 TRBV5-5
CSVRLAPAVEQFF TRBJ2-1 TRBV29-1
CASKAGTEAFF TRBJ1-1 TRBV2
CASSMTGDRTDTQYF TRBJ2-3 TRBV5-1
CASSLELSGLAKNIQYF TRBJ2-4 TRBV5-5
CASSVAQGGGGETQYF TRBJ2-5 TRBV9
CASREEITSQETQYF TRBJ2-5 TRBV12-3/TRBV12-4
CAIRATGGLNYEQYF TRBJ2-7 TRBV10-3
CATTPRRRIRLETQYF TRBJ2-5 TRBV21-1
CASTSSTGQNQPQHF TRBJ1-5 TRBV2
CASSFQETQYF TRBJ2-5 TRBV5-1
CASSSTRTGANYGYTF TRBJ1-2 TRBV7-9
CASSFQGAQNEQFF TRBJ2-1 TRBV5-5
CATSRDALAGTSYEQYF TRBJ2-7 TRBV15
CASSGWQGGTNEKLFF TRBJ1-4 TRBV12-3/TRBV12-4
CASSSAGRGSTDTQYF TRBJ2-3 TRBV27
CSASGLAGDYTDTQYF TRBJ2-3 TRBV20-1
CSARKVSGKSSYNEQFF TRBJ2-1 TRBV20-1
CASSLRTSGSDSEQYF TRBJ2-7 TRBV3-1
CASSYLNEPLHF TRBJ1-6 TRBV27
CASSLAGAENTGELFF TRBJ2-2 TRBV12-3/TRBV12-4
CSVPGATETQYF TRBJ2-5 TRBV29-1
CASSLDRGRGDEQYF TRBJ2-7 TRBV7-3
CATSETDRPGQPQHF TRBJ1-5 TRBV24-1
CSARSVEGTYEAFF TRBJ1-1 TRBV20-1
CSVTIGGELFF TRBJ2-2 TRBV29-1
CASSQEGLAGLETQYF TRBJ2-5 TRBV4-1
CASSLVGGSSRDYNEQFF TRBJ2-1 TRBV5-6
CASSGPLGARYNEQFF TRBJ2-1 TRBV4-2
CATAGVLGNEQFF TRBJ2-1 TRBV15
CASSFGTGLFNQPQHF TRBJ1-5 TRBV7-9
CSALHPGGRSYNEQFF TRBJ2-1 TRBV20-1
CASKRTGLLGQPQHF TRBJ1-5 TRBV6-1
CASSIGQGWREVLNTGELFF TRBJ2-2 TRBV19
CASKGGRKDTQYF TRBJ2-3 TRBV11-3
CASSPGVWVAGGRSTDTQYF TRBJ2-3 TRBV5-6
CASSQFRDRGRFPNEKLFF TRBJ1-4 TRBV4-1
CASYREQESYEQYF TRBJ2-7 TRBV2
CAISESAAGGRNEQFF TRBJ2-1 TRBV10-3
CASSLGREGGTKNIQYF TRBJ2-4 TRBV11-1
CASRSTSGSTLYQETQYF TRBJ2-5 TRBV5-1
CASSLGRGPPNYGYTF TRBJ1-2 TRBV12-3/TRBV12-4
CASQRGLAGSYEQYF TRBJ2-7 TRBV27
CASSLAGSSGANVLTF TRBJ2-6 TRBV5-1
CAISVDSGNTIYF TRBJ1-3 TRBV10-3
CASSITHEQYF TRBJ2-7 TRBV18
CATSAAGGPGNIQYF TRBJ2-4 TRBV24-1